These 4 T cell receptor beta chains were all obtained from the same sample, sequenced in a study of blood T cell repertoires in COVID-19. Produced via immunoSEQ multiplex PCR; TCRdb's table is partial and in-frame only. The data hold some 350,000 clones, with roughly 89% observed a single time. The sample comprised peripheral blood. The receptors shown here come from a man in his late teens or twenties with active or convalescent COVID-19.

The CDR3 nucleotides are TGTGCCACCAGCAGAGGGGGACAGTTGACTTATGGCTACACCTTC. Amino acid sequence: CATSRGGQLTYGYTF. The rearrangement uses TRBV15 and TRBJ1-2; 7 bases are shared with TRBD1. With 1 base clipped from V and 5 bases from J, the junction kept 7 bases outside the gene matches. Germline V lookup: CDR1 LNHNV, CDR2 YYDKDF (reference sequence). The CDR3 runs to 15 residues. The full variable domain, rest sourced from reference TRBV15 and TRBJ1-2, is DAMVIQNPRYQVTQFGKPVTLSCSQTLNHNVMYWYQQKSSQAPKLLFHYYDKDFNNEADTPDNFQSRRPNTSFCFLDIRSPGLGDTAMYLCATSRGGQLTYGYTFGSGTRLTVV.

This clone showed up just a few times. The gene calls are TRBV12-3 or TRBV12-4 and TRBJ1-2; TRBD1 matches 9 bases. This CDR3 spans 13 amino acids. The junction had 6 bases not matched to a gene; V was cut back by 5 bases and J by 8 bases. CDR3 sequence: CASSPGQGWGYTF. CDR3 sequence (DNA): TGTGCCAGCAGTCCGGGACAGGGATGGGGCTACACCTTC.

The chain links TRBV28 to TRBJ1-6, with 11 nucleotides matching TRBD1. The CDR3 spans 16 residues. J was trimmed by 7 bases and V by 2 bases; bases with no gene match: 4. Germline assignment: CDR1 MDHEN and CDR2 SYDVKM. The DNA for the CDR3 is TGTGCCAGCAGTTTAGGGACAGGGGGATCGAATTCACCCCTCCACTTT. Translating it yields CASSLGTGGSNSPLHF.

Here the CDR3 DNA reads TGCGCCAGCAGGGGTGGACAGGGGGCTTTTGGAACTGAAGCTTTCTTT. Translation gives CASRGGQGAFGTEAFF. The rearrangement uses TRBV5-1 and TRBJ1-1; 11 bases are shared with TRBD1. Looked up from germline, CDR1 is SGHRS and CDR2 is YFSETQ. This CDR3 comprises 16 residues. With 5 bases clipped from V and 5 bases from J, the junction kept 11 bases outside the gene matches.